The 5 T cell receptor beta chains below come from one sample, sequenced in a study of Graves' ophthalmopathy and Graves' hyperthyroidism. RNA transcripts were the template, and TCR beta CDR3 regions were amplified from them. An initial RT-PCR round employing HTBI primers preceded a second-round multiplex PCR. TCRdb analysed the multiplex PCR reads with MiXCR anew, one entry per CDR3 protein. The data hold 500,000 to 800,000 distinct CDR3 sequences, with about 41% observed a single time. Sequencing input: peripheral blood. Source of these receptors: an adult man with Graves' ophthalmopathy.

The chain recombines TRBV29-1 with TRBJ1-2, with D tentatively TRBD1 (6 bases). The germline CDR1 and CDR2 sequences are SQVTM and ANQGSEA. The CDR3 is 13 amino acids. V was clipped by 5 bases and J by 8 bases, with 18 bases between them. The CDR3 DNA reads as TGCAGCGTTAGCTACAGGGAGGGATTAGGCTACACCTTC. Translation: CSVSYREGLGYTF.

The V and J genes are TRBV15 and TRBJ1-1; 8 bases agree with TRBD1. From germline, CDR1 is LNHNV and CDR2 YYDKDF (reference sequence). The length of the CDR3 is 15 residues. The V and J ends lost 2 bases and 1 base, in that order; junction bases with no gene match: 3. The CDR3 region is CATSRQGARNTEAFF. The CDR3, as DNA: TGTGCCACCAGCAGACAGGGGGCGCGGAACACTGAAGCTTTCTTT.

The gene calls are TRBV9 and TRBJ2-7; no clear D. V lost 0 bases to trimming and J lost 0 bases, with 10 bases between them. This CDR3 contains 15 residues. The germline CDR1 and CDR2 sequences are SGDLS and YYNGEE. DNA for the CDR3: TGTGCCAGCAGCGTAGGGGCGGTAGCCTCCTACGAGCAGTACTTC. It codes for CASSVGAVASYEQYF.

Notes on this clonotype: The junction shows a germline mismatch at one end, possibly a read error. The chain employs TRBV3-1 and TRBJ2-7, with D uncertain. This CDR3 is built from 12 residues. Germline V gene data show CDR1 as LGHDT and CDR2 as YNNKEL (reference sequence). CDR3 coding DNA: TGTGCCAGCAGCCAAGCAGGCTACGGGCAGTACTTC. Its translation: CASSQAGYGQYF.

This chain connects TRBV20-1 to TRBJ2-2, with unresolved D. Trimming took 3 bases from V and 8 from J, leaving 4 bases between them. CDR3 length equals 10 residues. Germline loops: CDR1 DFQATT, CDR2 SNEGSKA (reference sequence). CDR3 nucleotide sequence: TGCAGTGCTAGGGCAGGGGAGCTGTTTTTT. Amino acid sequence: CSARAGELFF.